This T cell receptor beta chain was recovered during a study of OX40 agonist ivuxolimab in advanced cancers. Background on the study: Patients got intravenous ivuxolimab at 0.01 to 10 mg/kg every 2 weeks. Patients treated during dose escalation were battling hepatocellular carcinoma, melanoma, renal cell or head and neck cancer.

A word on this clone: Its cognate antigen is unknown.

Samples of blood were obtained at baseline, on cycle 4 day 1, and on cycle 7 day 1. Study-wide results and caveats: Patients with a partial response at 0.1-3.0 mg/kg had among the lowest clonal expansion.

The method was immunoSEQ multiplex PCR; TCRdb's version includes in-frame clones alone and lacks a portion of them. Here the sample spans over 60,000 clones, roughly 87% being singletons. J was trimmed by 7 bases and V by 1 base; bases with no gene match: 1. Germline V lookup: CDR1 LNHNV, CDR2 YYDKDF (reference sequence). The length of the CDR3 is 14 residues. The material sequenced was CD4+ or CD8+ T cells sorted from blood, taken in a trial of the OX40 agonist ivuxolimab. This chain links TRBV15 with TRBJ2-1; 10 nucleotides line up with TRBD2. The clonotype comes from an adult with an advanced solid tumor such as melanoma, head and neck, liver or kidney cancer. The CDR3 region is CATSRVAGGNEQFF. In DNA form, the CDR3 reads TGTGCCACCAGCAGAGTAGCGGGAGGTAATGAGCAGTTCTTC.